Following are 15 T cell receptor beta chains from one sample sequenced in a study of T cell changes during pregnancy in multiple sclerosis. The table came from immunoSEQ multiplex PCR; TCRdb's copy has only in-frame clones and leaves some out. The sample lists roughly 72,000 clones, around 89% occurring once. This specimen was peripheral blood, taken in the first trimester of pregnancy. These TCRs come from a female donor in good health, enrolled as a control in a pregnancy study.

The CDR3, as DNA: TGTGCCACCAGCAGCGTCAGGTCGGGGGAGCAGTACTTC. Residues: CATSSVRSGEQYF. The rearrangement uses TRBV15 and TRBJ2-7; D might be TRBD2 (5 bases). The CDR3 runs 13 residues. V was clipped by 3 bases and J by 7 bases, with 13 bases between them. Germline CDR1 LNHNV, CDR2 YYDKDF (reference sequence).

This clone came up a few times. The chain combines TRBV6-1 with TRBJ1-5; 9 bases map to TRBD1. The CDR3 is 15 residues long. Trimming removed 5 bases from V and 5 bases from J; junction bases left unmatched: 7. The germline CDR1 and CDR2 sequences are MNHNS and SASEGT. Here the CDR3 reads CASSQGTGTHQPQHF. In nucleotides, the CDR3 is TGTGCCAGCAGTCAAGGGACAGGGACTCATCAGCCCCAGCATTTT.

The rearrangement joins TRBV11-2 to TRBJ2-7; D perhaps matches TRBD2 (5 bases). V lost 7 bases to trimming and J lost 7 bases, with 11 bases between them. This CDR3 has 11 amino acids. The V gene's germline CDR1 is SGHAT and CDR2 FQNNGV. CDR3 in DNA: TGTGCCAGCATGGCGGGCTGGGAGCAGTACTTC. Translation gives CASMAGWEQYF.

The chain recombines TRBV5-1 with TRBJ1-6; D is undetermined. Germline CDR1 and CDR2: SGHRS and YFSETQ. The CDR3 extends over 15 amino acids. The V end was cut by 0 bases, the J end by 9 bases, with 13 bases between. For the CDR3, the DNA is TGCGCCAGCAGCTTGGGAAGAGAACCAACTTCACCCCTCCACTTT. Translating gives CASSLGREPTSPLHF.

The J gene is TRBJ2-1, the V gene TRBV7-9; tentatively, D is TRBD1 (6 bases). CDR1 is SEHNR and CDR2 is FQNEAQ in the germline V gene (reference sequence). The V and J ends lost 5 bases and 6 bases respectively, with 17 bases between them. The CDR3 runs 15 residues. The CDR3 region is CASSIYRVESNEQFF. CDR3 coding DNA: TGTGCCAGCAGCATATACAGGGTTGAGAGCAATGAGCAGTTCTTC.

The chain employs TRBV7-9 and TRBJ2-3, with D maybe TRBD1 (5 bases). The CDR3 covers 16 residues. Germline lookup yields CDR1 SEHNR and CDR2 FQNEAQ (reference sequence). V shed 3 bases and J shed 4 bases, with 17 bases lying between them. CDR3 coding DNA: TGTGCCAGCAGCTTCTATTTGACAGCACAGGCAGATACGCAGTATTTT. Amino acids: CASSFYLTAQADTQYF.

The rearrangement joins TRBV7-9 to TRBJ2-1, with a possible D match to TRBD2 (5 bases). Trimming stripped 5 bases from V and 11 bases from J, with 22 bases between. Germline CDR1 is SEHNR and CDR2 is FQNEAQ (reference sequence). The CDR3 is 15 amino acids. The CDR3 sequence is CASSPPNPPDSKQFF. CDR3 coding DNA: TGTGCCAGCAGCCCACCGAACCCCCCGGACTCCAAGCAGTTCTTC.

The CDR3 DNA reads as TGTGCCAGCAGTCGCGACAGGATACTCTACGAGCAGTACTTC. Translation gives CASSRDRILYEQYF. The chain combines TRBV6-5 with TRBJ2-7; the D gene is possibly TRBD1 (6 bases). V was pared by 5 bases and J by 3 bases, with 14 bases between. This CDR3 spans 14 amino acids. The germline gives CDR1 MNHEY, CDR2 SVGAGI.

The chain carries TRBV6-6 and TRBJ1-5; D remains unclear. Germline CDR1 MNHNY, CDR2 SVGAGI (reference sequence). This CDR3 has 12 amino acids. Between the trimmed V and J ends, which lost 9 bases and 7 bases, there was a span of 13 bases. CDR3 sequence: CASSRGGQPQHF. For the CDR3, the DNA is TGTGCCAGTTCCCGGGGAGGGCAGCCCCAGCATTTT.

V usage is TRBV6-1 and J usage is TRBJ1-4; TRBD1 matches 11 bases. This CDR3 region has 16 residues. The V gene end was trimmed by 4 bases and the J gene end by 5 bases; junction bases not matched to a gene: 6. The germline gives CDR1 MNHNS, CDR2 SASEGT. The CDR3 DNA follows: TGTGCCAGCAGTGTGGGACAGGGGGGAGCAAATGAAAAACTGTTTTTT. As protein: CASSVGQGGANEKLFF.

This chain connects TRBV7-2 to TRBJ2-7; TRBD2 matches at 12 bases. Germline V gene sequence: CDR1 SGHTA, CDR2 FQGNSA. V was clipped by 8 bases and J by 3 bases; unmatched bases: 2. This CDR3 has 13 amino acids. The CDR3 is CASLLAGGYEQYF. As DNA, the CDR3 is TGTGCCAGCCTACTAGCGGGAGGCTACGAGCAGTACTTC.

This chain joins TRBV7-2 and TRBJ2-3, with D maybe TRBD2 (5 bases). The V end was cut by 5 bases, the J end by 6 bases, with 15 bases between. Germline assignment: CDR1 SGHTA and CDR2 FQGNSA. The CDR3 runs 14 residues. CDR3 residues: CASSMSGPADTQYF. In DNA, the CDR3 is TGTGCCAGCAGCATGAGCGGACCCGCGGATACGCAGTATTTT.

This clone showed up just once. The chain combines TRBV11-2 with TRBJ1-4; 7 nucleotides align to TRBD1. Germline-derived CDR1 and CDR2 are SGHAT and FQNNGV. The length of the CDR3 is 16 residues. After removal of 5 bases from V and 3 bases from J, the junction contained 9 bases not matched to a gene. The CDR3 reads CASSPRSGQPNEKLFF. Here the CDR3 DNA reads TGTGCCAGCAGCCCAAGATCGGGACAGCCTAATGAAAAACTGTTTTTT.

The V gene is TRBV11-2, the J gene TRBJ1-1; a weak D match, TRBD1 (5 bases). Germline CDR1 reads SGHAT; CDR2 reads FQNNGV. This CDR3 is built from 15 residues. Trimming cost V 5 bases and J 8 bases, with 21 bases left between them. The CDR3, as DNA: TGTGCCAGCAGCCAATTCCACTCGGGGGGGGGAGAAGCTTTCTTT. Its translation: CASSQFHSGGGEAFF. The whole variable domain, remainder taken from reference TRBV11-2 and TRBJ1-1, is EAGVAQSPRYKIIEKRQSVAFWCNPISGHATLYWYQQILGQGPKLLIQFQNNGVVDDSQLPKDRFSAERLKGVDSTLKIQPAKLEDSAVYLCASSQFHSGGGEAFFGQGTRLTVV.

The chain is built from TRBV29-1 and TRBJ2-3; 14 bases match TRBD2. CDR1 SQVTM and CDR2 ANQGSEA come from the germline V gene. V dropped 7 bases and J dropped 3; count of bases not matched to a gene: 9. The CDR3 totals 16 residues. In nucleotides, the CDR3 is TGCAGCGGGGGGACTAGCGGGAGCGCGGGGACAGATACGCAGTATTTT. This gives the protein CSGGTSGSAGTDTQYF.